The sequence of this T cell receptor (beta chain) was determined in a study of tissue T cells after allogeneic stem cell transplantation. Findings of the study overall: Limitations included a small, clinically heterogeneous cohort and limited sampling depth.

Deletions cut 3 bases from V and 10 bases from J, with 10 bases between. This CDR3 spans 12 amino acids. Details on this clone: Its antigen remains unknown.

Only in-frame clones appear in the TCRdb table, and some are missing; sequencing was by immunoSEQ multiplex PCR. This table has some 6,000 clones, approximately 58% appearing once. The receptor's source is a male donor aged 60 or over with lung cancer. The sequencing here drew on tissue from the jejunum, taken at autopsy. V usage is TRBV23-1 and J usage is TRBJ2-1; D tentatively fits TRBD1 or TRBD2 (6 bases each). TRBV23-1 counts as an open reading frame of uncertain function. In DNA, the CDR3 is TGCGCCAGCAGTCAGGGGGGCAGGGAGCAGTTCTTC. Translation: CASSQGGREQFF.